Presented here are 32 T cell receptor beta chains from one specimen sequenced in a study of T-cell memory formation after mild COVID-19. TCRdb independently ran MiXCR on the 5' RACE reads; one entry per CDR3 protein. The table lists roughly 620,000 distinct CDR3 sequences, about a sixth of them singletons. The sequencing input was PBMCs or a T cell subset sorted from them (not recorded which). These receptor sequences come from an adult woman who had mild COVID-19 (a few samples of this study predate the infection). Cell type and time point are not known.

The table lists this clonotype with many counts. For the CDR3, the DNA is TGTGCCAGCAGTTTATCTAGCGGGGGGGGAGAGACCCAGTACTTC. It yields the protein CASSLSSGGGETQYF. The chain uses TRBV6-5 and TRBJ2-5; the match to TRBD2 covers 12 bases. The CDR3 extends over 15 amino acids. Germline V CDR1 and CDR2: MNHEY, SVGAGI. The V gene end was trimmed by 4 bases and the J gene end by 4 bases; junction bases not matched to a gene: 4.

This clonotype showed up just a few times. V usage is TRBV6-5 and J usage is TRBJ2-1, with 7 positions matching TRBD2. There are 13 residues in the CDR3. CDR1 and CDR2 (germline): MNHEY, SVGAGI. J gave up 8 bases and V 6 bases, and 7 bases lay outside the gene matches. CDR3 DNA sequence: TGTGCCAGCAGGAGCGGGACCCTACATGAGCAGTTCTTC. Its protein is CASRSGTLHEQFF.

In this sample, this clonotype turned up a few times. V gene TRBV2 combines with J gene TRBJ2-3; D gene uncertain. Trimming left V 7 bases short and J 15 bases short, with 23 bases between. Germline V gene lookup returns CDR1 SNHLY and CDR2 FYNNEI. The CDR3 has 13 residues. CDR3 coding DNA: TGTGCCAGCACTATAATGGAAGGGTCCTTACTCTATTTT. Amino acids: CASTIMEGSLLYF. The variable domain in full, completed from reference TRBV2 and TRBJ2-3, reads EPEVTQTPSHQVTQMGQEVILRCVPISNHLYFYWYRQILGQKVEFLVSFYNNEISEKSEIFDDQFSVERPDGSNFTLKIRSTKLEDSAMYFCASTIMEGSLLYFGPGTRLTVL.

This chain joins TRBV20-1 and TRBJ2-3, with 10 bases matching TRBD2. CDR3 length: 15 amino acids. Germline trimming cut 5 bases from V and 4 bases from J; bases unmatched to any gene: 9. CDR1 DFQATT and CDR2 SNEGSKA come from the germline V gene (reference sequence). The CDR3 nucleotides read TGCAGTGCTTACGTGTCTAGCGGGGGCTCAGATACGCAGTATTTT. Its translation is CSAYVSSGGSDTQYF.

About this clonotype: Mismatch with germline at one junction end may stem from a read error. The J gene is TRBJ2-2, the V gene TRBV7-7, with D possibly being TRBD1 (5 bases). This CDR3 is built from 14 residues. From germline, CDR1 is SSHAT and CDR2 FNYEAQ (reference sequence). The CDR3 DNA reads TGTGCTAGCAGTCCCTATAAGGGGACCGGGGAGCTGTTTTTT. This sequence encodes CASSPYKGTGELFF.

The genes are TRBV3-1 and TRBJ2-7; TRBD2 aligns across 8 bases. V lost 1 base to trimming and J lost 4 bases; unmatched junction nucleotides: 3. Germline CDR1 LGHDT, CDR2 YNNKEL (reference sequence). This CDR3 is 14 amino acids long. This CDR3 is CASSQAGGYYEQYF. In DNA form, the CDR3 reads TGTGCCAGCAGCCAAGCGGGAGGGTATTACGAGCAGTACTTC.

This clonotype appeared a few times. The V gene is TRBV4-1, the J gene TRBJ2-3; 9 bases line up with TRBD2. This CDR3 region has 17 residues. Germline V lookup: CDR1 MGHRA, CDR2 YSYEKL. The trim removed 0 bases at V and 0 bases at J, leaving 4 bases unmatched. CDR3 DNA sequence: TGCGCCAGCAGCCAAGATTGGCTAGCGGGGAGCACAGATACGCAGTATTTT. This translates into CASSQDWLAGSTDTQYF.

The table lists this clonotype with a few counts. CDR3 sequence (DNA): TGCGCCAGCAGCTTTCGGGGGCTCGATGGGAAGAACACTGAAGCTTTCTTT. It translates to CASSFRGLDGKNTEAFF. V and J are TRBV5-1 and TRBJ1-1, with D tentatively TRBD1 (6 bases). This CDR3 region has 17 residues. Germline V gene sequence: CDR1 SGHRS, CDR2 YFSETQ. Trimming removed 2 bases at V and 1 base at J, with 18 bases between.

Here the CDR3 DNA reads TGTGCCATCAGAAGACCCCAGGGGAACACTGAAGCTTTCTTT. Translating gives CAIRRPQGNTEAFF. The chain employs TRBV10-3 and TRBJ1-1, with D maybe TRBD1 (5 bases). Per germline, CDR1 ENHRY and CDR2 SYGVKD. Trimming cost V 6 bases and J 1 base, with 12 bases left between them. This CDR3 contains 14 residues.

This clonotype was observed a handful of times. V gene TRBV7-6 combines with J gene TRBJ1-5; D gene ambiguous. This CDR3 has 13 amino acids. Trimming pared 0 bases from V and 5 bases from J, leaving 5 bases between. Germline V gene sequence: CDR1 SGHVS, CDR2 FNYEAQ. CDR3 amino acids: CASSLAEHQPQHF. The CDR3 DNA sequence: TGTGCCAGCAGCTTAGCGGAACATCAGCCCCAGCATTTT.

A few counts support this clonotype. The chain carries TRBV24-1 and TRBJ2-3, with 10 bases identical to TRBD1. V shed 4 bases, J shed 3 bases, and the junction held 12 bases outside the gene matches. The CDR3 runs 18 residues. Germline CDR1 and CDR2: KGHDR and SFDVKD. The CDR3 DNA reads TGTGCCACCAGTGACTTGCCCGGGACAGGGGCTATTACAGATACGCAGTATTTT. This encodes CATSDLPGTGAITDTQYF.

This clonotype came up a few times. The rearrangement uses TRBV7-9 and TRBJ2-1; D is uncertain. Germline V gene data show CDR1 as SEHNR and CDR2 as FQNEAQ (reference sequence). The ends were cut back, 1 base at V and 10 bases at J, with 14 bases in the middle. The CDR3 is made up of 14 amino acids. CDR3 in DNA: TGTGCCAGCAGCTTAGAAGTCAGCTCCCAAGAGCAGTTCTTC. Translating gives CASSLEVSSQEQFF. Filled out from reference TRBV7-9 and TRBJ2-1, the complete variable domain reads DTGVSQNPRHKITKRGQNVTFRCDPISEHNRLYWYRQTLGQGPEFLTYFQNEAQLEKSRLLSDRFSAERPKGSFSTLEIQRTEQGDSAMYLCASSLEVSSQEQFFGPGTRLTVL.

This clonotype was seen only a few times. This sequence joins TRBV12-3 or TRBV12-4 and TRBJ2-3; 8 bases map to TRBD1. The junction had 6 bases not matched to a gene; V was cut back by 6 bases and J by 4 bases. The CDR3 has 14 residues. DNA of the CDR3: TGTGCCAGCAGCCCTCAGGGGGCATCAGATACGCAGTATTTT. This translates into CASSPQGASDTQYF.

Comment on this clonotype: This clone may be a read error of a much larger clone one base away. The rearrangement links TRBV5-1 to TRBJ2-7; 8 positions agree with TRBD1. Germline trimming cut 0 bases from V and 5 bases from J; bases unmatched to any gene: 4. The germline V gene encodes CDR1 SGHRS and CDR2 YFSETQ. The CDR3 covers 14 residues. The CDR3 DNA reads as TGCGCCAGCAGCTTGGGACAGGGGACCGACGAGCAGTACTTC. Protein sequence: CASSLGQGTDEQYF.

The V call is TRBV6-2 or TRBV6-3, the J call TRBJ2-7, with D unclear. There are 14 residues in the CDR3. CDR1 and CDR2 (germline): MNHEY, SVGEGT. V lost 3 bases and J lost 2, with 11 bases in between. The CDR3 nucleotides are TGTGCCAGCAGTTATTCGCAGGTTGCCTACGAGCAGTACTTC. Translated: CASSYSQVAYEQYF.

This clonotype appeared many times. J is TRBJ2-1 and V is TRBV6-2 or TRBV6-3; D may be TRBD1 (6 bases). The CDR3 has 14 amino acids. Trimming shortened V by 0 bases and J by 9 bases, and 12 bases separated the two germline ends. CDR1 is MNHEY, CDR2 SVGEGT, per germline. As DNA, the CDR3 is TGTGCCAGCAGTTACTCAAACAGGGCGGGTGAGCAGTTCTTC. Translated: CASSYSNRAGEQFF.

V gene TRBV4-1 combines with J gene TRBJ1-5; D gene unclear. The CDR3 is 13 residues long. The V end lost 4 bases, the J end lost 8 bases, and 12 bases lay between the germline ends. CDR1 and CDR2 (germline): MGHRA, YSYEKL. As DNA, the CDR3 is TGCGCCAGCAGCCTCACCCCTCAGAAGCCCCAGCATTTT. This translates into CASSLTPQKPQHF.

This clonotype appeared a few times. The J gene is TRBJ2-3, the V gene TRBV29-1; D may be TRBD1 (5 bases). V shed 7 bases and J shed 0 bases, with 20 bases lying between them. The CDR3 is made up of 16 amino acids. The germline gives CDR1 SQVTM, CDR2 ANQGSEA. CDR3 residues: CSAGIFVRSSTDTQYF. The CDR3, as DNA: TGCAGCGCAGGGATTTTCGTCCGCTCTAGCACAGATACGCAGTATTTT.

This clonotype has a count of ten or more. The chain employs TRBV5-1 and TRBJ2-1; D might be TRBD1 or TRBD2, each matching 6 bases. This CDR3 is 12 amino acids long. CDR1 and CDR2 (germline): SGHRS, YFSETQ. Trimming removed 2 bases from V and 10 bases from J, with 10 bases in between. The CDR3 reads CASSFAGTEQFF. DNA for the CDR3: TGCGCCAGCAGCTTCGCGGGGACAGAGCAGTTCTTC. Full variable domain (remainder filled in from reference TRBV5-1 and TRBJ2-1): KAGVTQTPRYLIKTRGQQVTLSCSPISGHRSVSWYQQTPGQGLQFLFEYFSETQRNKGNFPGRFSGRQFSNSRSEMNVSTLELGDSALYLCASSFAGTEQFFGPGTRLTVL.

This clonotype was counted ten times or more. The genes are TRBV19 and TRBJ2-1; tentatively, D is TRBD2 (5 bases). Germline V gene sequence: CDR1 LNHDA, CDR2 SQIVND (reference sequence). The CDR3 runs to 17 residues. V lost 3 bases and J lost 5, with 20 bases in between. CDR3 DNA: TGTGCCAGTAGTATGAGGGCAATAGCGTCCCTCCACAATGAGCAGTTCTTC. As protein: CASSMRAIASLHNEQFF.

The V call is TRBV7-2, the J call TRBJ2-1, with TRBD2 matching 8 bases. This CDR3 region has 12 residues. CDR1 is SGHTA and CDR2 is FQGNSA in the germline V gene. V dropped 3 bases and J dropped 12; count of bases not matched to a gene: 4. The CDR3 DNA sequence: TGTGCCAGCAGCTTCCTGACTAGCGTGCAGTTCTTC. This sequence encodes CASSFLTSVQFF.

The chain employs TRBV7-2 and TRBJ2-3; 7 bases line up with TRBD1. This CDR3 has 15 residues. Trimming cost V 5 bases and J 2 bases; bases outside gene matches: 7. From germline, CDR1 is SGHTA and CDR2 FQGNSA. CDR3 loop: CASSPWDSLTDTQYF. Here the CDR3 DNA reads TGTGCCAGCAGCCCTTGGGACAGCCTCACAGATACGCAGTATTTT.

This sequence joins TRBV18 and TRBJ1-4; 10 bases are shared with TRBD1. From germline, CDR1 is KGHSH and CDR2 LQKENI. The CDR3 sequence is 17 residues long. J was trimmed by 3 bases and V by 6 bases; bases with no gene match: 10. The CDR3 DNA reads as TGTGCCAGCTCGCCATTCGACAGGGGGCTGTCTAATGAAAAACTGTTTTTT. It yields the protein CASSPFDRGLSNEKLFF.

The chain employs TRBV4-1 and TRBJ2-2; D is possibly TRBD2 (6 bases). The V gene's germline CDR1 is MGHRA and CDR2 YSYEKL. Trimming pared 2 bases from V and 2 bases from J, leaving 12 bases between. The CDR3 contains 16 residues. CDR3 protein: CASSQSSGRNTGELFF. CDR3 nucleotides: TGCGCCAGCAGCCAAAGTAGCGGTAGAAACACCGGGGAGCTGTTTTTT.

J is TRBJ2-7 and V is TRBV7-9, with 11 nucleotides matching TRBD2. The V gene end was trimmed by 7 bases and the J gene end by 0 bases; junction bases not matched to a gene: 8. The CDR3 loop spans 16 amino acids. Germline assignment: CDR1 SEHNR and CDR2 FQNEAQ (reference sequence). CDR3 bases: TGTGCCAGCAACCCCGGGACTAGCGGAAGCTCCTACGAGCAGTACTTC. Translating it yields CASNPGTSGSSYEQYF.

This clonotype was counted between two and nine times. DNA of the CDR3: TGTGCCAGCAGCTTAGACAGCACCGGGGAGCTGTTTTTT. Translating gives CASSLDSTGELFF. The V and J genes are TRBV7-9 and TRBJ2-2, with D unresolved. The CDR3 has 13 amino acids. V lost 1 base to trimming and J lost 4 bases, with 4 bases between them. CDR1 is SEHNR and CDR2 is FQNEAQ in the germline V gene (reference sequence).

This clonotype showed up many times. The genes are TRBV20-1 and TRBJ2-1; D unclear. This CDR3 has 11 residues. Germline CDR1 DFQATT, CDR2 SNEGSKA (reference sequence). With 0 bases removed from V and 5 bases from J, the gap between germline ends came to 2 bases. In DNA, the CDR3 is TGCAGTGCTAGAGAGGACAATGAGCAGTTCTTC. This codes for CSAREDNEQFF.

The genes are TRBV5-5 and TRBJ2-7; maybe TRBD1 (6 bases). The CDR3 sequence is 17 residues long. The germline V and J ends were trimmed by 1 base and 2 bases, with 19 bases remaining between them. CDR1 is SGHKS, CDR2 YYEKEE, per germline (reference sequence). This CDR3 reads CASSLMRLDRTTYEQYF. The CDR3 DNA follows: TGTGCCAGCAGCTTGATGAGGTTGGACAGAACTACCTACGAGCAGTACTTC.

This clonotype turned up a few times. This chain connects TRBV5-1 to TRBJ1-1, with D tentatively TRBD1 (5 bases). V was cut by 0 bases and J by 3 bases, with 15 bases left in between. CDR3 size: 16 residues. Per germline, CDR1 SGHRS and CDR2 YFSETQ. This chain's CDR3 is CASSLGGSWGYTEAFF. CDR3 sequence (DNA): TGCGCCAGCAGCTTGGGTGGTTCCTGGGGCTACACTGAAGCTTTCTTT.

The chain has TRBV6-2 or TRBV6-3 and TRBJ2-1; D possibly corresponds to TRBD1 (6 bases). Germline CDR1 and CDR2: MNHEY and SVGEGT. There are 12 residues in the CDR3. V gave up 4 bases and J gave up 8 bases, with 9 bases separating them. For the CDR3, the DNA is TGTGCCAGCAGTTGGACAGTAGATGAGCAGTTCTTC. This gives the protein CASSWTVDEQFF.

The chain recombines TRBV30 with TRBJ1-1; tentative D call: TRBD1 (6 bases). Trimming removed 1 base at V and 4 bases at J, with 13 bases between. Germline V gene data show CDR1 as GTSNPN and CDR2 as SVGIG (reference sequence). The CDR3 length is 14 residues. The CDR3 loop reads CAWSEGRGSTEAFF. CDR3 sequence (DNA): TGTGCCTGGAGTGAGGGTAGGGGGAGCACTGAAGCTTTCTTT.

The CDR3 sequence: CSASRWDRQTYEQYF. CDR3 DNA: TGCAGTGCTAGCAGGTGGGACAGGCAAACCTACGAGCAGTACTTC. The gene calls are TRBV20-1 and TRBJ2-7, with TRBD1 matching over 8 bases. The CDR3 has 15 residues. V dropped 3 bases and J dropped 2; count of bases not matched to a gene: 9. Per the germline V gene, CDR1 is DFQATT and CDR2 is SNEGSKA (reference sequence).